This passage covers 9 T cell receptor beta chains from one sample sequenced in a study of cytomegalovirus exposure and HLA in healthy donors. PCR primers comprised 60 Vbeta and 13 Jbeta primers. Produced via immunoSEQ multiplex PCR; TCRdb's table is partial and in-frame only. The sample shows under 110,000 clones, about 75% of them seen only once. The sample taken for sequencing was PBMCs. The source is a man aged 40-49 years in good health and CMV-seronegative.

V usage is TRBV19 and J usage is TRBJ2-6; 10 bases fit TRBD2. Germline lookup yields CDR1 LNHDA and CDR2 SQIVND (reference sequence). V gave up 4 bases and J gave up 0 bases; unmatched junction bases: 3. The CDR3 covers 17 residues. The CDR3 DNA reads as TGTGCCAGTAGTAGTAGCGGGGGGTCCTCTGGGGCCAACGTCCTGACTTTC. This gives the protein CASSSSGGSSGANVLTF.

The chain has TRBV7-9 and TRBJ2-7; maybe TRBD2 (7 bases). Trimming cost V 4 bases and J 2 bases, with 21 bases left between them. This CDR3 comprises 17 residues. Germline CDR1 and CDR2: SEHNR and FQNEAQ (reference sequence). The CDR3 DNA reads as TGTGCCAGCAGCTCTACGGGGGGCGGGGGCGCAACCTACGAGCAGTACTTC. This translates into CASSSTGGGGATYEQYF.

This clone was recorded once. In DNA form, the CDR3 reads TGTGCCAGCAGCCCCTGGGGGGACACTGAAGCTTTCTTT. Protein sequence: CASSPWGDTEAFF. The chain links TRBV9 to TRBJ1-1; D possibly corresponds to TRBD1 (5 bases). The germline CDR1 and CDR2 sequences are SGDLS and YYNGEE. This CDR3 spans 13 amino acids. The V end was cut by 4 bases, the J end by 3 bases, with 10 bases between.

This clone was counted a few times. The chain joins TRBV5-1 to TRBJ1-3; 7 bases are shared with TRBD1. Germline V gene lookup returns CDR1 SGHRS and CDR2 YFSETQ. The CDR3 length is 18 residues. The J segment lost 0 bases and the V segment lost 4 bases, leaving 13 bases of the junction unmatched. CDR3 region: CASSQTLTGVRSGNTIYF. CDR3 nucleotides: TGCGCCAGCAGCCAAACCCTTACAGGGGTGCGCTCTGGAAACACCATATATTTT.

This sequence joins TRBV7-9 and TRBJ2-2; 8 bases are shared with TRBD1. The CDR3 runs to 17 residues. The V segment lost 5 bases and the J segment 1 base; nucleotides outside the gene matches: 9. CDR1 is SEHNR and CDR2 is FQNEAQ in the germline V gene (reference sequence). The CDR3 sequence is CASSQTVGTGNTGELFF. The CDR3 coding sequence is TGTGCCAGCAGCCAGACAGTTGGGACAGGGAACACCGGGGAGCTGTTTTTT.

The chain employs TRBV27 and TRBJ2-5; possible D gene TRBD2, 5 bases. The CDR3 runs to 15 residues. Trimming removed 4 bases from V and 2 bases from J, with 14 bases in between. CDR1 is MNHEY and CDR2 is SMNVEV in the germline V gene (reference sequence). In DNA, the CDR3 is TGTGCCAGCAGTTGGGCGGGCGCGAAGCAAGAGACCCAGTACTTC. Its protein product is CASSWAGAKQETQYF.

The chain combines TRBV4-1 with TRBJ1-2; D unresolved. The CDR3 extends over 12 amino acids. The V gene's germline CDR1 is MGHRA and CDR2 YSYEKL. V lost 5 bases to trimming and J lost 3 bases, with 7 bases between them. DNA of the CDR3: TGCGCCAGCAGCTCCGGGGACTATGGCTACACCTTC. This gives the protein CASSSGDYGYTF.

This chain uses TRBV5-1 with TRBJ1-1; 8 bases match TRBD1. Germline CDR1 SGHRS, CDR2 YFSETQ. The CDR3 runs to 14 residues. The J segment lost 0 bases and the V segment lost 7 bases, leaving 5 bases of the junction unmatched. The DNA for the CDR3 is TGCGCCAGCGGTAGGACAGGGTTGAACACTGAAGCTTTCTTT. Amino acid sequence: CASGRTGLNTEAFF.

The rearrangement joins TRBV6-5 to TRBJ2-1; D perhaps matches TRBD1 (6 bases). Germline loops: CDR1 MNHEY, CDR2 SVGAGI. Trimming pared 6 bases from V and 10 bases from J, leaving 10 bases between. The CDR3 length is 11 residues. DNA of the CDR3: TGTGCCAGCAGCCAGGGGCACGAGCAGTTCTTC. Its protein product is CASSQGHEQFF.